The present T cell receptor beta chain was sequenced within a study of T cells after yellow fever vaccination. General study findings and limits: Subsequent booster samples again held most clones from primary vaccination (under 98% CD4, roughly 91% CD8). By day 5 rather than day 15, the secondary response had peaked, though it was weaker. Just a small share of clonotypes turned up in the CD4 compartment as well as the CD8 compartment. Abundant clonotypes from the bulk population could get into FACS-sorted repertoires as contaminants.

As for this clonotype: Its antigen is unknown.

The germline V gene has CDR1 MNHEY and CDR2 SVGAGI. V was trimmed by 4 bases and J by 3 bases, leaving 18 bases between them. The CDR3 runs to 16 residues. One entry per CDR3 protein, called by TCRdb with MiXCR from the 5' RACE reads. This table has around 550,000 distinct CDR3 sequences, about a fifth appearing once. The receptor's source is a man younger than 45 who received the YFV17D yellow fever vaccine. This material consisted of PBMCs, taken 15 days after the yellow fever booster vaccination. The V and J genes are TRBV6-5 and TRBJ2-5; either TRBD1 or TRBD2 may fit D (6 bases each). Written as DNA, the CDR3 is TGTGCCAGCAGTTTCCCCGCCCAGGGGAGGAAAGAGACCCAGTACTTC. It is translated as CASSFPAQGRKETQYF.